Below are 23 T cell receptor beta chains sequenced from a single sample in a study of Ad26.COV2.S vaccination and SARS-CoV-2 variants. Profiled with immunoSEQ multiplex PCR; TCRdb holds only in-frame clones, not every one. The table has around 340,000 clones, 86% seen once. Specified treatment: 19 received Ad26.COV2.S at low or high dose, single or two shots; five or six received placebo; per-sample allocation not given. Day 63 after the first injection of vaccine or placebo was the sampling time. Sequencing used peripheral blood, obtained in a trial of Ad26.COV2.S vaccine versus placebo. The receptors derive from a person between 18 and 59 years old who received the Ad26.COV2.S COVID-19 vaccine or a placebo.

The chain links TRBV6-2 or TRBV6-3 to TRBJ2-7; 7 bases agree with TRBD1. The germline gives CDR1 MNHEY, CDR2 SVGEGT. The CDR3 runs 15 residues. Trimming took 6 bases from V and 2 from J; bases not matched to a gene: 10. In DNA, the CDR3 is TGTGCCAGCAGCCTGCCGTGGGACAGTACCTACGAGCAGTACTTC. It encodes CASSLPWDSTYEQYF.

This chain joins TRBV6-5 and TRBJ2-5, with D perhaps matching TRBD1 (6 bases). The CDR3 loop spans 15 amino acids. Trimming took 6 bases from V and 0 from J, leaving 14 bases between them. Germline V CDR1 and CDR2: MNHEY, SVGAGI. The DNA for the CDR3 is TGTGCCAGCAGCGGACAGCCTGGGGACCAAGAGACCCAGTACTTC. It translates to CASSGQPGDQETQYF.

This chain uses TRBV12-3 or TRBV12-4 with TRBJ1-2; TRBD1 aligns across 7 bases. V lost 6 bases, J lost 7 bases, and 8 bases stayed unmatched. This CDR3 is built from 13 residues. CDR3 DNA: TGTGCCAGCAGGCGACAGGGAGGTAGTGGCTACACCTTC. This codes for CASRRQGGSGYTF.

A note on this clone: A junction boundary mismatches the germline segment, possibly from a read error. V gene TRBV28 combines with J gene TRBJ2-7; TRBD2 matches 11 bases. Looked up from germline, CDR1 is MDHEN and CDR2 is SYDVKM. This CDR3 is 14 amino acids long. CDR3 loop: CASILAGGPYEQYF. The CDR3 region has the DNA TGTGCCAGCATTTTAGCGGGGGGGCCGTACGAGCAGTACTTC.

The DNA of the CDR3 is TGTGCCAGCAGGGGACAGGGACGCCCCCAGCATTTT. This codes for CASRGQGRPQHF. The V call is TRBV6-5, the J call TRBJ1-5; 9 bases align to TRBD1. This CDR3 is 12 amino acids long. Unmatched junction bases numbered 4, after V lost 6 bases and J lost 10 bases. The germline gives CDR1 MNHEY, CDR2 SVGAGI.

This rearrangement joins TRBV9 to TRBJ2-2; D remains unclear. Germline V gene lookup returns CDR1 SGDLS and CDR2 YYNGEE. This CDR3 is built from 14 residues. Trimming pared 4 bases from V and 5 bases from J, leaving 12 bases between. As DNA, the CDR3 is TGTGCCAGCAGCCCTAGTACCTCGACCGGGGAGCTGTTTTTT. It is translated as CASSPSTSTGELFF.

The chain is built from TRBV7-9 and TRBJ1-1; the D is unclear. The V gene lost 4 bases and the J gene lost 6 bases, with 15 bases spanning the gap. Germline lookup yields CDR1 SEHNR and CDR2 FQNEAQ (reference sequence). The CDR3 has 14 amino acids. This CDR3 is CASSSRVTSSEAFF. As DNA, the CDR3 is TGTGCCAGCAGCTCTCGGGTCACCTCCTCTGAAGCTTTCTTT.

This sequence joins TRBV28 and TRBJ1-4; 7 positions agree with TRBD1. Germline values: CDR1 MDHEN, CDR2 SYDVKM. This CDR3 has 16 residues. V lost 6 bases to trimming and J lost 4 bases; unmatched junction nucleotides: 11. The CDR3 DNA is TGTGCCAGCAGCTTACCTGGGACAGTTCTTAATGAAAAACTGTTTTTT. Translating gives CASSLPGTVLNEKLFF. The whole variable domain, filled in from reference TRBV28 and TRBJ1-4, reads DVKVTQSSRYLVKRTGEKVFLECVQDMDHENMFWYRQDPGLGLRLIYFSYDVKMKEKGDIPEGYSVSREKKERFSLILESASTNQTSMYLCASSLPGTVLNEKLFFGSGTQLSVL.

The chain carries TRBV20-1 and TRBJ2-2; D is unresolved. The CDR3 is made up of 10 amino acids. Trimming left V 6 bases short and J 6 bases short, with 5 bases between. Germline V lookup: CDR1 DFQATT, CDR2 SNEGSKA (reference sequence). Here the CDR3 DNA reads TGCAGTGCCGTAGCCGGGGAGCTGTTTTTT. Its translation is CSAVAGELFF.

J is TRBJ2-4 and V is TRBV6-5; D is uncertain. Trimming shortened V by 6 bases and J by 3 bases, and 15 bases separated the two germline ends. Germline V CDR1 and CDR2: MNHEY, SVGAGI. CDR3 size: 15 residues. The CDR3 coding sequence is TGTGCCAGCAGCCTAGGTCAGGCAGGCAAAAACATTCAGTACTTC. Encoded protein: CASSLGQAGKNIQYF.

This clone was detected only once. This chain links TRBV5-1 with TRBJ2-1, with no clear D. From germline, CDR1 is SGHRS and CDR2 YFSETQ. Trimming stripped 4 bases from V and 3 bases from J, with 14 bases between. CDR3 length: 15 residues. CDR3 residues: CASSPGQTNYNEQFF. The CDR3 coding sequence is TGCGCCAGCAGCCCGGGTCAGACGAACTACAATGAGCAGTTCTTC.

The rearrangement links TRBV27 to TRBJ2-7; 10 nucleotides align to TRBD2. With 5 bases clipped from V and 5 bases from J, the junction kept 12 bases outside the gene matches. This CDR3 region has 16 residues. Per the germline V gene, CDR1 is MNHEY and CDR2 is SMNVEV (reference sequence). The CDR3 nucleotides read TGTGCCAGCAGTCCACGACTAGCGGGTAGGATCCACGAGCAGTACTTC. Protein product: CASSPRLAGRIHEQYF.

V is TRBV19 and J is TRBJ1-4; D unresolved. V lost 1 base, J lost 8 bases, and 11 bases lay in between. The CDR3 contains 14 residues. Germline CDR1 LNHDA, CDR2 SQIVND (reference sequence). CDR3 protein: CASSIVSAGEKLFF. In DNA, the CDR3 is TGTGCCAGTAGTATAGTCTCGGCGGGGGAAAAACTGTTTTTT. Together with reference TRBV19 and TRBJ1-4, the CDR3 gives the full variable domain: DGGITQSPKYLFRKEGQNVTLSCEQNLNHDAMYWYRQDPGQGLRLIYYSQIVNDFQKGDIAEGYSVSREKKESFPLTVTSAQKNPTAFYLCASSIVSAGEKLFFGSGTQLSVL.

The V gene is TRBV6-1, the J gene TRBJ2-1; TRBD2 agrees at 11 bases. J gave up 3 bases and V 1 base, and 5 bases lay outside the gene matches. The CDR3 has 17 amino acids. The germline gives CDR1 MNHNS, CDR2 SASEGT. CDR3 protein: CASSEGTGLAVYNEQFF. The CDR3 coding sequence is TGTGCCAGCAGTGAAGGGACGGGACTAGCGGTCTACAATGAGCAGTTCTTC.

The V gene is TRBV10-2, the J gene TRBJ1-4; D unresolved. Germline V lookup: CDR1 WSHSY, CDR2 SAAADI. This CDR3 region has 14 residues. The V end lost 4 bases, the J end lost 2 bases, and 8 bases lay between the germline ends. The chain's CDR3 is CASSAVDTNEKLFF. The DNA of the CDR3 is TGCGCCAGCAGTGCGGTCGATACTAATGAAAAACTGTTTTTT.

V and J are TRBV6-5 and TRBJ2-7; no clear D gene. This CDR3 is 15 amino acids long. CDR1 and CDR2 (germline): MNHEY, SVGAGI. V was clipped by 7 bases and J by 3 bases, with 19 bases between them. The CDR3 DNA reads TGTGCCAGCACCCCCTCCCGGACGAGCTACTACGAGCAGTACTTC. It translates to CASTPSRTSYYEQYF.

The V call is TRBV6-5, the J call TRBJ2-6; D remains unclear. The CDR3 has 16 residues. Per the germline V gene, CDR1 is MNHEY and CDR2 is SVGAGI. Trimming removed 0 bases from V and 2 bases from J, with 8 bases in between. CDR3 coding DNA: TGTGCCAGCAGTTACTCGACGGTCGCTGGGGCCAACGTCCTGACTTTC. Translated: CASSYSTVAGANVLTF.

The rearrangement links TRBV4-3 to TRBJ1-1; D is unclear. Germline loops: CDR1 LGHNA, CDR2 YSLEER. The CDR3 totals 17 residues. Trimming stripped 0 bases from V and 0 bases from J, with 14 bases between. CDR3 protein: CASSQDYPMSVNTEAFF. The CDR3 DNA follows: TGCGCCAGCAGCCAAGATTACCCGATGTCGGTGAACACTGAAGCTTTCTTT.

The rearrangement uses TRBV6-5 and TRBJ2-5, with 7 positions matching TRBD2. The CDR3 has 13 residues. With V trimmed by 2 bases and J by 3 bases, 0 bases remained unmatched. Germline lookup yields CDR1 MNHEY and CDR2 SVGAGI. The CDR3 DNA is TGTGCCAGCAGTTACGCGGGAGAAGAGACCCAGTACTTC. Its protein is CASSYAGEETQYF.

V and J are TRBV6-5 and TRBJ2-7; D is possibly TRBD2 (6 bases). The ends were cut back, 1 base at V and 4 bases at J, with 8 bases in the middle. In germline, CDR1 is MNHEY, CDR2 SVGAGI. CDR3 length: 13 residues. The CDR3 DNA follows: TGTGCCAGCAGTTACTTCGGGGGTTACGAGCAGTACTTC. The encoded protein is CASSYFGGYEQYF.

Only a few counts were recorded for this clone. V and J are TRBV27 and TRBJ1-6; possibly TRBD1 for D (6 bases). Trimming left V 6 bases short and J 5 bases short, with 8 bases between. Germline lookup yields CDR1 MNHEY and CDR2 SMNVEV (reference sequence). The CDR3 extends over 13 amino acids. This chain's CDR3 is CASRQGHNSPLHF. The CDR3 nucleotides read TGTGCCAGCAGACAGGGCCATAATTCACCCCTCCACTTT.

This chain joins TRBV6-6 and TRBJ2-3, with TRBD2 matching over 10 bases. There are 15 residues in the CDR3. Germline trimming cut 4 bases from V and 8 bases from J; bases unmatched to any gene: 9. The germline gives CDR1 MNHNY, CDR2 SVGAGI (reference sequence). The chain's CDR3 is CASSFPGLASGTQYF. The CDR3 bases are TGTGCCAGCAGTTTCCCGGGACTAGCGTCAGGTACGCAGTATTTT.

This sequence joins TRBV6-2 or TRBV6-3 and TRBJ2-1; 9 positions agree with TRBD1. The CDR3 is 15 amino acids. With 6 bases clipped from V and 4 bases from J, the junction kept 7 bases outside the gene matches. Germline assignment: CDR1 MNHEY and CDR2 SVGEGT. The CDR3 sequence is CASSWGQGGYNEQFF. The CDR3 coding sequence is TGTGCCAGCAGCTGGGGACAGGGAGGTTACAATGAGCAGTTCTTC.